The TCR beta chain under discussion was sequenced for a study of blood T cell repertoires in COVID-19. At the level of the study: Researchers got acute and convalescent COVID-19 samples from the United States, Italy and Spain. Sample material is recorded as cDNA or gDNA derived from T cells, B-cell-depleted T cells, or PBMCs.

V dropped 7 bases and J dropped 7; count of bases not matched to a gene: 9. Germline V gene lookup returns CDR1 SNHLY and CDR2 FYNNEI. The CDR3 sequence is 14 residues long. As handled by the study authors: Estimates of nucleated cell counts were drawn from the amplification of reference gene primers. Sequenced by immunoSEQ multiplex PCR; TCRdb stores in-frame clones only, minus some. V, J and clone size are those of that table, while D and trimming were read from the DNA. The table has 95,000 to 120,000 clones, 81% seen once; the top ten hold roughly 1.4%. The chain carries TRBV2 and TRBJ1-2, with 10 bases aligning to TRBD1. The sequencing sample was made of peripheral blood. This receptor was taken from a man aged 50 or older with acute or convalescent COVID-19. CDR3 bases: TGTGCCAGCATTCTGGACAGGGGGGTATCTGGCTACACCTTC. This encodes CASILDRGVSGYTF.